This T cell receptor (beta chain) was sequenced for a study of blood T cell repertoires in COVID-19. At the level of the study: Samples of COVID-19 (acute and convalescent) were obtained from the United States, Italy and Spain. PBMCs, B-cell-depleted T cells, or T cells provided the cDNA or gDNA that made up the material.

Study processing details: Nucleated cell counts were estimated from reference gene primer amplification. Using immunoSEQ multiplex PCR, the repertoire was profiled, and TCRdb retains in-frame clones only, with some absent. Clone size and the V and J calls come from that table; the DNA yielded D and trimming. The top ten clones hold about 4% of a sample with over 200,000 clones, 88% of them seen once. Trimming at V came to 1 base and at J to 11 bases, leaving 10 bases not matched to a gene. The CDR3 sequence is 16 residues long. Germline loops: CDR1 MNHEY, CDR2 SMNVEV (reference sequence). The rearrangement uses TRBV27 and TRBJ1-6; 8 positions match TRBD1. This receptor was taken from a man in his fifties or sixties who had recovered from COVID-19. Sequencing was done on a sample of peripheral blood. The CDR3 spells CASSLFGDRFLTPLHF. The CDR3 bases are TGTGCCAGCAGTTTATTTGGGGACAGGTTTTTGACACCCCTCCACTTT.